This T cell receptor (beta chain) was identified in a study of blood T cells in healthy people across ages. Study-wide context: Capturing about one barcoded beta molecule per two T cells was achieved by template switching.

Alongside a J-beta primer mix, a sample-barcoded 5' primer served in a second PCR lasting about 7 to 12 cycles. TCRdb passed the 5' RACE reads through MiXCR, listing each CDR3 protein once. The sample consists of about 930,000 distinct CDR3 sequences, 25% to 35% of them appearing once. This CDR3 is built from 15 residues. The germline gives CDR1 KGHSH, CDR2 LQKENI. These data were also reused for a study on T cells of mothers and their children.

The sequenced material came from blood. V gene TRBV18 combines with J gene TRBJ1-1; tentative D call: TRBD1 (6 bases). This sequence originates from a woman in her thirties or forties in good health. The CDR3 is CATKCGQGSNTEAFF. The CDR3 DNA reads TGTGCTACCAAGTGTGGGCAGGGGTCGAACACTGAAGCTTTCTTT.